A single sample gave rise to the 25 T cell receptor beta chains below, sequenced in a study of T cell responses to AZD1222 COVID-19 vaccine (dated by TCRdb to 2020 to 2023). According to the study, the label for this sample's time point signals: baseline before first vaccination. The method behind the library was the immunoSEQ multiplex PCR assay. Entries here come from immuneACCESS through TCRdb and include only in-frame sequences with V and J called. Some clones fail to appear in such tables; in the studies checked, an unresolved V gene covers under half of the shortfall, and the cause of the remainder is unknown. This sample is represented by over 150,000 clones; 88% of them were singletons. 0.49% of the sample comes from the top ten. This sample comprised peripheral blood, obtained on day 0 of AZD1222 vaccination. The receptors were gathered from an adult in good health.

This chain uses TRBV3-1 (or the pseudogene TRBV3-2) with TRBJ2-3; 8 bases are a match to TRBD1. Germline V lookup: CDR1 LGHDT, CDR2 YNNKEL (reference sequence). Trimming removed 4 bases from V and 3 bases from J; junction bases left unmatched: 9. The CDR3 is 16 amino acids. Here the CDR3 DNA reads TGTGCCAGCAGCCTTTCCGGGACAGGACTTACAGATACGCAGTATTTT. Translating it yields CASSLSGTGLTDTQYF.

Only one count was recorded for this clone. DNA for the CDR3: TGTGCCAGCAGTTTCTCACTAGCGGGGCTATCGTACGAGCAGTACTTC. Amino acid sequence: CASSFSLAGLSYEQYF. This sequence joins TRBV28 and TRBJ2-7; 10 bases match TRBD2. The V gene's germline CDR1 is MDHEN and CDR2 SYDVKM. The J segment lost 4 bases and the V segment lost 3 bases, leaving 9 bases of the junction unmatched. The CDR3 consists of 16 residues.

The chain links TRBV7-6 to TRBJ2-4, with 10 bases lining up with TRBD1. CDR1 and CDR2 (germline): SGHVS, FNYEAQ. The ends lost 4 bases at V and 8 bases at J; junction bases unmatched: 5. This CDR3 region has 14 residues. Written as DNA, the CDR3 is TGTGCCAGCAGCTACGGGACAGGGGAGGACATTCAGTACTTC. Its translation is CASSYGTGEDIQYF.

J is TRBJ2-1 and V is TRBV7-8; 7 bases agree with TRBD2. The CDR3 covers 16 residues. Germline values: CDR1 SGHVS, CDR2 FQNEAQ. V lost 2 bases and J lost 0; bases outside the gene matches: 4. Written as DNA, the CDR3 is TGTGCCAGCAGCTTATTTGGCGGGAGCTCCTACAATGAGCAGTTCTTC. Protein: CASSLFGGSSYNEQFF.

The count of this clone is one. The rearrangement uses TRBV19 and TRBJ1-2, with D possibly being TRBD1 (6 bases). Trimming took off 5 bases at V and 0 bases at J, with 16 bases between the two ends. CDR1 and CDR2 from the germline V gene are LNHDA and SQIVND (reference sequence). This CDR3 comprises 16 residues. The CDR3 DNA reads TGTGCCAGTAGTCCGGCGGGGGGCCCAGCTAACTATGGCTACACCTTC. Amino acids: CASSPAGGPANYGYTF.

The chain employs TRBV29-1 and TRBJ2-1; 8 bases map to TRBD2. This CDR3 is 14 amino acids long. Germline loops: CDR1 SQVTM, CDR2 ANQGSEA. The trim removed 6 bases at V and 3 bases at J, leaving 7 bases unmatched. The CDR3 DNA is TGCAGCGTCCAATTCAGCGGGAGCTACAATGAGCAGTTCTTC. This codes for CSVQFSGSYNEQFF.

There are a few counts of this clone. The chain uses TRBV7-6 and TRBJ2-7, with 8 bases fitting TRBD1. The CDR3 is made up of 14 amino acids. CDR1 is SGHVS, CDR2 FNYEAQ, per germline. The trim removed 5 bases at V and 3 bases at J, leaving 6 bases unmatched. The CDR3 coding sequence is TGTGCCAGCAGCCGTGACAGGGGATTCTACGAGCAGTACTTC. It translates to CASSRDRGFYEQYF. Together with reference TRBV7-6 and TRBJ2-7, the CDR3 gives the full variable domain: GAGVSQSPRYKVTKRGQDVALRCDPISGHVSLYWYRQALGQGPEFLTYFNYEAQQDKSGLPNDRFSAERPEGSISTLTIQRTEQRDSAMYRCASSRDRGFYEQYFGPGTRLTVT.

This chain uses TRBV5-8 with TRBJ1-1; D not certain. CDR3 size: 13 residues. Germline V lookup: CDR1 SGHTS, CDR2 YDEGEE. V was shortened by 5 bases and J by 0 bases, with 8 bases between the two germline ends. The CDR3 DNA reads as TGTGCCAGCAGATTGACTGTGAACACTGAAGCTTTCTTT. Protein: CASRLTVNTEAFF.

The chain uses TRBV9 and TRBJ1-3; D uncertain. The CDR3 is made up of 14 amino acids. V dropped 0 bases and J dropped 4 bases, with 8 bases sitting between them. Per germline, CDR1 SGDLS and CDR2 YYNGEE. The CDR3 DNA is TGTGCCAGCAGCGTAGATTCGGTAGGAAACACCATATATTTT. Translating gives CASSVDSVGNTIYF.

This chain uses TRBV7-6 with TRBJ2-5, with a weak D call TRBD2 (7 bases). Germline loops: CDR1 SGHVS, CDR2 FNYEAQ. This CDR3 contains 15 residues. Trimming shortened V by 4 bases and J by 2 bases, and 14 bases separated the two germline ends. The CDR3 loop reads CASSSGAGAQETQYF. As DNA, the CDR3 is TGTGCCAGCAGCTCCGGGGCGGGGGCACAAGAGACCCAGTACTTC.

On this clone: Germline is not matched at one junction end, which may reflect a read error. The chain has TRBV5-1 and TRBJ1-6; 7 bases are a match to TRBD1. The V gene's germline CDR1 is SGHRS and CDR2 YFSETQ. The CDR3 loop spans 15 amino acids. In nucleotides, the CDR3 is TGCGCCAGCAGCTTGGAAGGGGCCGAGGGGGCGCCGGGTGACTTT. This encodes CASSLEGAEGAPGDF.

The V and J genes are TRBV7-9 and TRBJ2-2; 8 positions match TRBD2. Germline loops: CDR1 SEHNR, CDR2 FQNEAQ (reference sequence). V gave up 1 base and J gave up 6 bases; unmatched junction bases: 7. The CDR3 runs to 16 residues. The DNA of the CDR3 is TGTGCCAGCAGCTTAGACGGCGGGAGGACCTCCGGGGAGCTGTTTTTT. Encoded protein: CASSLDGGRTSGELFF.

This clone showed up just once. The chain employs TRBV5-5 and TRBJ2-7; D is ambiguous. V was pared by 4 bases and J by 0 bases, with 20 bases between. Germline CDR1 reads SGHKS; CDR2 reads YYEKEE (reference sequence). CDR3 size: 17 residues. CDR3 nucleotide sequence: TGTGCCAGCAGCCGCAACTATGGGCCTCTAAGCTCCTACGAGCAGTACTTC. It yields the protein CASSRNYGPLSSYEQYF.

The chain recombines TRBV5-1 with TRBJ2-1, with 8 bases identical to TRBD2. The CDR3 runs 14 residues. The V segment lost 6 bases and the J segment 9 bases; nucleotides outside the gene matches: 11. Germline CDR1 and CDR2: SGHRS and YFSETQ. CDR3 in DNA: TGCGCCAGCATCTCTGCGGGGGGAGTGGGTGAGCAGTTCTTC. Translation gives CASISAGGVGEQFF.

The chain employs TRBV30 and TRBJ1-4; D gene uncertain. This CDR3 is 14 amino acids long. Germline assignment: CDR1 GTSNPN and CDR2 SVGIG (reference sequence). V lost 6 bases and J 9 bases, leaving 20 bases between the germline ends. CDR3 DNA sequence: TGTGCCTGCATTAATCGGGCGTCACTGCAAAAACTGTTTTTT. It translates to CACINRASLQKLFF.

The V call is TRBV5-1, the J call TRBJ2-1; 8 positions agree with TRBD2. The CDR3 extends over 15 amino acids. Germline assignment: CDR1 SGHRS and CDR2 YFSETQ. V trimming: 0 bases; J trimming: 4 bases; junction bases outside the gene matches: 3. The CDR3 loop reads CASSLAAGGYNEQFF. The CDR3 region has the DNA TGCGCCAGCAGCTTGGCGGCGGGAGGATACAATGAGCAGTTCTTC.

The sample holds one count of this clone. The V gene is TRBV28, the J gene TRBJ1-2; D is uncertain. This CDR3 comprises 14 residues. Per the germline V gene, CDR1 is MDHEN and CDR2 is SYDVKM. The V end was cut by 2 bases, the J end by 0 bases, with 7 bases between. CDR3 sequence (DNA): TGTGCCAGCAGTTTACGGACCGCTAACTATGGCTACACCTTC. Amino acids: CASSLRTANYGYTF.

This sequence joins TRBV28 and TRBJ1-3; TRBD1 matches 8 bases. V lost 7 bases to trimming and J lost 0 bases; unmatched junction nucleotides: 5. The germline V gene encodes CDR1 MDHEN and CDR2 SYDVKM. The CDR3 spans 15 residues. The CDR3 DNA is TGTGCCAGCACCCGGACAGGGTCCTCTGGAAACACCATATATTTT. Translation: CASTRTGSSGNTIYF. Based on the CDR3 plus reference TRBV28 and TRBJ1-3, the full variable domain is DVKVTQSSRYLVKRTGEKVFLECVQDMDHENMFWYRQDPGLGLRLIYFSYDVKMKEKGDIPEGYSVSREKKERFSLILESASTNQTSMYLCASTRTGSSGNTIYFGEGSWLTVV.

This clone was observed a single time. J is TRBJ2-1 and V is TRBV19; D may be TRBD1 (5 bases). The CDR3 is made up of 14 amino acids. Germline assignment: CDR1 LNHDA and CDR2 SQIVND (reference sequence). With 4 bases removed from V and 8 bases from J, the gap between germline ends came to 15 bases. The CDR3 coding sequence is TGTGCCAGTAGTAAACGACAGTTTTCGGATGAGCAGTTCTTC. It codes for CASSKRQFSDEQFF.

CDR3 nucleotide sequence: TGTGCCAGCACTCGGGCCTTGGCAGATACGCAGTATTTT. Protein product: CASTRALADTQYF. The rearrangement uses TRBV6-5 and TRBJ2-3, with D unclear. Germline V CDR1 and CDR2: MNHEY, SVGAGI. Between the trimmed V and J ends, which lost 7 bases and 4 bases, there was a span of 12 bases. This CDR3 region has 13 residues.

The chain has TRBV27 and TRBJ2-7, with D unclear. V was trimmed by 6 bases and J by 3 bases, leaving 12 bases between them. The CDR3 has 13 residues. The germline CDR1 and CDR2 sequences are MNHEY and SMNVEV (reference sequence). The CDR3 region is CASRKDGIYEQYF. Written as DNA, the CDR3 is TGTGCCAGCAGGAAGGACGGAATCTACGAGCAGTACTTC.

J is TRBJ1-1 and V is TRBV29-1; 7 nucleotides match TRBD1. V gave up 2 bases and J gave up 1 base; unmatched junction bases: 1. The length of the CDR3 is 13 residues. Germline CDR1 reads SQVTM; CDR2 reads ANQGSEA. The CDR3 DNA reads as TGCAGCGTTGAACGACAGGGGAACACTGAAGCTTTCTTT. Residues: CSVERQGNTEAFF.

V gene TRBV2 combines with J gene TRBJ1-1; weak D call: TRBD1 (5 bases). Trimming shortened V by 8 bases and J by 0 bases, and 13 bases separated the two germline ends. The CDR3 totals 14 residues. Germline lookup yields CDR1 SNHLY and CDR2 FYNNEI. CDR3 nucleotide sequence: TGTGCCAGCTCCATGGGACCTATGAACACTGAAGCTTTCTTT. Translated, it gives CASSMGPMNTEAFF.

The chain carries TRBV15 and TRBJ1-1; D unclear. Trimming stripped 8 bases from V and 1 base from J, with 11 bases between. CDR1 is LNHNV, CDR2 YYDKDF, per germline (reference sequence). This CDR3 is 13 amino acids long. Written as DNA, the CDR3 is TGTGCCACCGGCGGCAGATCGAACACTGAAGCTTTCTTT. Translated: CATGGRSNTEAFF.

The gene calls are TRBV7-2 and TRBJ1-2; 10 bases match TRBD1. The germline V gene has CDR1 SGHTA and CDR2 FQGNSA. J lost 3 bases, V lost 2 bases, and 6 bases had no gene match. The CDR3 runs to 16 residues. As DNA, the CDR3 is TGTGCCAGCAGCTTAAGGGGGACAGGGGCATACTATGGCTACACCTTC. It codes for CASSLRGTGAYYGYTF.